These 14 T cell receptor beta chains originate from one sample sequenced in a study of regulatory T cells in long-lasting Graves disease. Time point in this sample: persistent/refractory GD, antithyroid drugs over 5 years with positive TRAb. PBMCs were the source of the RNA used for TCR sequencing. Arm-PCR of CDR3 regions and iRepertoire HTBI primers were the basis on which TCR beta libraries were built. A single record per CDR3 protein comes from TCRdb applying MiXCR to the multiplex PCR reads. Of roughly 450,000 distinct CDR3 sequences in the sample, less than 25% were seen once. Sample: peripheral blood mononuclear cells (PBMCs), taken when the disease was refractory, from a patient treated with antithyroid drugs. Source of these receptors: a female donor with Graves disease.

This clonotype was recorded only once. V is TRBV13 and J is TRBJ2-3; 9 bases match TRBD2. The CDR3 loop spans 17 amino acids. Germline lookup yields CDR1 PRHDT and CDR2 FYEKMQ (reference sequence). V lost 4 bases and J lost 4; bases outside the gene matches: 12. The CDR3 loop reads CASSSRTSASPSDTQYF. The CDR3 DNA sequence: TGTGCCAGCAGCTCACGGACTAGCGCCTCTCCCTCAGATACGCAGTATTTT.

There are a few counts of this clonotype. This sequence joins TRBV11-3 and TRBJ2-7; the match to TRBD1 covers 7 bases. The V and J ends lost 5 bases and 7 bases, in that order; junction bases with no gene match: 8. CDR1 SGHNT and CDR2 YENEEA come from the germline V gene. The CDR3 contains 13 residues. The CDR3 region is CASSRQGLGEQYF. The CDR3 nucleotides read TGTGCCAGCAGCCGACAGGGTTTGGGGGAGCAGTACTTC.

This clonotype was observed at least ten times. The chain couples TRBV2 to TRBJ2-5; D could derive from TRBD1 or TRBD2 (6 bases each). V gave up 2 bases and J gave up 4 bases, with 14 bases separating them. CDR3 length: 15 amino acids. From germline, CDR1 is SNHLY and CDR2 FYNNEI. The CDR3 DNA is TGTGCCAGCAGTGAACGTCGCAGGGGAGGAGAGACCCAGTACTTC. It yields the protein CASSERRRGGETQYF.

This clonotype appeared many times. The chain carries TRBV6-1 and TRBJ1-1, with no clear D. Trimming shortened V by 4 bases and J by 1 base, and 10 bases separated the two germline ends. The CDR3 consists of 14 residues. Germline V gene sequence: CDR1 MNHNS, CDR2 SASEGT. The CDR3 region has the DNA TGTGCCAGCAGTGTCCGGGTCCAGAACACTGAAGCTTTCTTT. This encodes CASSVRVQNTEAFF.

This clonotype was counted ten times or more. This rearrangement joins TRBV6-1 to TRBJ2-5; either TRBD1 or TRBD2 may fit D (5 bases each). The germline V and J ends were trimmed by 1 base and 4 bases, with 10 bases remaining between them. CDR1 and CDR2 (germline): MNHNS, SASEGT. This CDR3 contains 14 residues. CDR3 DNA sequence: TGTGCCAGCAGTGAAGATTGGGGGAGAGAGACCCAGTACTTC. It specifies CASSEDWGRETQYF.

The V and J genes are TRBV20-1 and TRBJ2-7; tentative D call: TRBD2 (6 bases). This CDR3 spans 15 amino acids. The germline V gene has CDR1 DFQATT and CDR2 SNEGSKA (reference sequence). V was trimmed by 6 bases and J by 0 bases, leaving 18 bases between them. In DNA form, the CDR3 reads TGCAGTGCCGAAGGTTCGGGAGACCCCTCCTACGAGCAGTACTTC. The encoded protein is CSAEGSGDPSYEQYF.

This clonotype was found many times. This rearrangement joins TRBV20-1 to TRBJ2-2, with D unresolved. The germline V gene encodes CDR1 DFQATT and CDR2 SNEGSKA (reference sequence). Trimming left V 6 bases short and J 2 bases short, with 16 bases between. CDR3 length: 15 amino acids. The DNA of the CDR3 is TGCAGTGCCCGGAGAGGAGAGCTCAACACCGGGGAGCTGTTTTTT. Protein: CSARRGELNTGELFF.

The chain carries TRBV6-2 or TRBV6-3 and TRBJ2-7, with 8 bases identical to TRBD1. Germline assignment: CDR1 MNHEY and CDR2 SVGEGT. Trimming removed 11 bases from V and 2 bases from J; junction bases left unmatched: 17. The CDR3 totals 16 residues. The CDR3 sequence is CAASPGTGEVTYEQYF. The CDR3 DNA sequence: TGTGCCGCTTCCCCTGGGACAGGCGAAGTCACCTACGAGCAGTACTTC.

With regard to this clonotype: This clone may be a read error of a much larger clone one base away. The V and J genes are TRBV6-1 and TRBJ1-4, with D possibly TRBD1 on 6 matching bases. CDR1 is MNHNS and CDR2 is SASEGT in the germline V gene. The CDR3 sequence is 17 residues long. Trimming removed 5 bases from V and 10 bases from J, with 26 bases in between. The chain's CDR3 is CASSPGHVTVPELKLFF. The CDR3 region has the DNA TGTGCCAGCAGTCCGGGACACGTTACGGTCCCGGAGTTAAAACTGTTTTTT.

This chain links TRBV10-3 with TRBJ2-3, with D possibly matching TRBD2 (6 bases). Trimming cost V 1 base and J 5 bases, with 10 bases left between them. Germline V lookup: CDR1 ENHRY, CDR2 SYGVKD. The CDR3 sequence is 14 residues long. Here the CDR3 reads CAISELGSGDTQYF. The CDR3 DNA sequence: TGTGCCATCAGTGAGTTAGGTAGCGGAGATACGCAGTATTTT.

The chain carries TRBV7-2 and TRBJ2-7; 9 nucleotides match TRBD2. CDR3 length equals 15 residues. Germline CDR1 is SGHTA and CDR2 is FQGNSA. The V and J ends lost 5 bases and 4 bases, in that order; junction bases with no gene match: 9. The CDR3 DNA follows: TGTGCCAGCAGCCCGAAACCTCTAGCGGGGTACGAGCAGTACTTC. Translation: CASSPKPLAGYEQYF.

The rearrangement uses TRBV4-1 and TRBJ1-1; D gene ambiguous. CDR1 is MGHRA, CDR2 YSYEKL, per germline. V lost 1 base and J 1 base, leaving 13 bases between the germline ends. This CDR3 region has 16 residues. The CDR3: CASSQAGRPTNTEAFF. The CDR3 DNA reads as TGCGCCAGCAGCCAAGCTGGACGACCGACGAACACTGAAGCTTTCTTT.

This clonotype turned up a few times. The CDR3 spells CASSIGEGKDTEAFF. The CDR3 DNA reads as TGTGCCAGTAGTATAGGCGAGGGTAAGGACACTGAAGCTTTCTTT. The chain is built from TRBV19 and TRBJ1-1; D gene uncertain. Germline V gene data show CDR1 as LNHDA and CDR2 as SQIVND (reference sequence). This CDR3 is 15 amino acids long. V lost 1 base and J lost 3, with 12 bases in between.

V usage is TRBV6-1 and J usage is TRBJ1-3; D may be TRBD1 (6 bases). V lost 6 bases to trimming and J lost 4 bases, with 13 bases between them. Per germline, CDR1 MNHNS and CDR2 SASEGT. CDR3 length equals 14 residues. In nucleotides, the CDR3 is TGTGCCAGCAGCCCCGGGACACTCGGAAACACCATATATTTT. It is translated as CASSPGTLGNTIYF.